This TCR beta chain derives from a study of human T cells and chemical hapten exposure. At the level of the study: DPC at 2% was the sensitizing agent, placed on about 2 cm by about 2 cm of upper inner arm skin.

This clonotype was recorded at least ten times. How the authors handled the data: Samples contained a median of roughly 96,000 TCRs, with a range of roughly 20,000 to 700,000. Using its own MiXCR run on the RACE reads, TCRdb lists one record per CDR3 protein. Here the V and J calls rest on TCRdb's processing, not on the authors' analysis. The repertoire holds more than 85,000 distinct CDR3 sequences, with less than 10% as singletons. The V end lost 9 bases, the J end lost 6 bases, and 17 bases lay between the germline ends. The CDR3 length is 14 residues. The germline CDR1 and CDR2 sequences are KGHDR and SFDVKD. Noted time point: patch test 2, 6 weeks after DPC sensitization. As for treatment: therapeutic diphenylcyclopropenone sensitization with weekly scalp DPC. It was unfractionated whole blood from which total RNA was extracted.

The receptor was isolated from a woman aged 40 to 50 with alopecia areata. Some clones in this sample may be carry-over from other donors' samples. The sample in question was whole blood, obtained in connection with sensitization to the hapten diphenylcyclopropenone (DPC). The genes are TRBV24-1 and TRBJ2-1, with D possibly called TRBD1 or TRBD2 (5 bases each). For the CDR3, the DNA is TGTGCCACCGCCATAGCAAGTGGGGGCAATGAGCAGTTCTTC. This translates into CATAIASGGNEQFF.